This section outlines one T cell receptor beta chain sequence together with its context. Its target is not known. The data stem from a study of shared clonotypes between healthy human individuals. Sorted-subset replicate PCR reactions were performed with approximately 0.2 ug DNA, corresponding to roughly 27,000 T cell genomes. Authors' methods: Junction-only sequences produced by ImmunoSEQ had no quality scores, so filtering differed. The method was immunoSEQ multiplex PCR; TCRdb's version includes in-frame clones alone and lacks a portion of them. V and J calls and clone size follow that table, whereas D and trimming were derived from the DNA. The data contain some 2,000,000 clones, 85% to 95% of them singletons. The study, taken as a whole, reports: When naive CD4 clonotypes were compared across a handful of donors, around 5% were shared.

Trimming removed 9 bases from V and 3 bases from J, with 13 bases in between. Germline V gene data show CDR1 as SGDLS and CDR2 as YYNGEE. The CDR3 has 13 residues. Sequences were obtained from naive CD4+ T cells sorted from blood. The subset here: CD45RA+ positively selected. The TCR sequence derives from a man aged 18 to 35 in good health. The gene calls are TRBV9 and TRBJ1-5, with D tentatively TRBD1 (6 bases). The DNA for the CDR3 is TGTGCCATTCGACAGGTGTTCAATCAGCCCCAGCATTTT. Translation gives CAIRQVFNQPQHF.